These 25 T cell receptor beta chains were all obtained from the same sample, sequenced in a study of blood T cell repertoires in COVID-19. Repertoires were generated with immunoSEQ multiplex PCR, while TCRdb's copy carries only in-frame clones and drops some. The sample gives about 95,000 clones, around 86% of which show up once; roughly 3.5% is in the top ten. The sample comprised peripheral blood. The receptor source for this set is a woman aged 70-85 years with acute or convalescent COVID-19.

V gene TRBV6-5 combines with J gene TRBJ2-3, with TRBD1 matching over 9 bases. Per the germline V gene, CDR1 is MNHEY and CDR2 is SVGAGI. The V segment lost 5 bases and the J segment 4 bases; nucleotides outside the gene matches: 4. CDR3 length: 14 residues. The CDR3 nucleotides read TGTGCCAGCAGTCGGGACAGGGTTGCAGATACGCAGTATTTT. It yields the protein CASSRDRVADTQYF.

This sequence joins TRBV5-1 and TRBJ2-5; tentatively, D is TRBD1 (5 bases). Looked up from germline, CDR1 is SGHRS and CDR2 is YFSETQ. With 3 bases removed from V and 1 base from J, the gap between germline ends came to 10 bases. CDR3 length: 14 amino acids. CDR3 DNA sequence: TGCGCCAGCAGCTGGAATGGGGCCCAAGAGACCCAGTACTTC. Amino acids: CASSWNGAQETQYF. Full variable domain (remainder filled in from reference TRBV5-1 and TRBJ2-5): KAGVTQTPRYLIKTRGQQVTLSCSPISGHRSVSWYQQTPGQGLQFLFEYFSETQRNKGNFPGRFSGRQFSNSRSEMNVSTLELGDSALYLCASSWNGAQETQYFGPGTRLLVL.

The chain couples TRBV6-6 to TRBJ2-5, with D possibly matching TRBD1 (5 bases). V dropped 5 bases and J dropped 6 bases, with 19 bases sitting between them. Germline CDR1 MNHNY, CDR2 SVGAGI (reference sequence). This CDR3 has 15 amino acids. CDR3 nucleotides: TGTGCCAGCAGTCCCCCCCGGCAGGGTGAAAAGACCCAGTACTTC. This codes for CASSPPRQGEKTQYF.

This sequence joins TRBV28 and TRBJ2-3; possible D gene TRBD2, 6 bases. Trimming cost V 4 bases and J 3 bases, with 11 bases left between them. CDR1 and CDR2 (germline): MDHEN, SYDVKM. The CDR3 contains 14 residues. CDR3 DNA sequence: TGTGCCAGCAGTTGGGCGGGACGTACAGATACGCAGTATTTT. It yields the protein CASSWAGRTDTQYF.

Notes on this clone: Germline is not matched at one junction end, which may reflect a read error. The chain couples TRBV28 to TRBJ1-4, with a tentative D call TRBD1 (5 bases). The CDR3 is made up of 14 amino acids. Germline V lookup: CDR1 MDHEN, CDR2 SYDVKM. CDR3 region: CATSPGRGNEKLFF. The CDR3 coding sequence is TGTGCCACCAGTCCGGGGAGGGGTAATGAAAAACTGTTTTTT. The whole variable domain, remainder taken from reference TRBV28 and TRBJ1-4, is DVKVTQSSRYLVKRTGEKVFLECVQDMDHENMFWYRQDPGLGLRLIYFSYDVKMKEKGDIPEGYSVSREKKERFSLILESASTNQTSMYLCATSPGRGNEKLFFGSGTQLSVL.

This clone was detected once. The chain links TRBV5-4 to TRBJ2-2; D uncertain. The CDR3 sequence is 16 residues long. Germline V lookup: CDR1 SGHNT, CDR2 YYREEE (reference sequence). The V and J ends lost 1 base and 0 bases respectively, with 10 bases between them. The CDR3 here is CASSLFAFANTGELFF. The CDR3 nucleotides read TGTGCCAGCAGCTTGTTCGCGTTCGCGAACACCGGGGAGCTGTTTTTT.

The chain joins TRBV10-3 to TRBJ1-5; D call uncertain. Germline CDR1 is ENHRY and CDR2 is SYGVKD. The CDR3 consists of 14 residues. V lost 3 bases and J lost 2, with 8 bases in between. CDR3 region: CAISDDRGNQPQHF. The CDR3 bases are TGTGCCATCAGTGATGACCGGGGCAATCAGCCCCAGCATTTT.

J is TRBJ1-2 and V is TRBV19; 8 positions match TRBD1. CDR3 length: 16 amino acids. The germline gives CDR1 LNHDA, CDR2 SQIVND (reference sequence). Unmatched junction bases numbered 8, after V lost 5 bases and J lost 0 bases. The CDR3 reads CASSVPTGGTNYGYTF. CDR3 coding DNA: TGTGCCAGTAGTGTCCCCACAGGGGGAACTAACTATGGCTACACCTTC.

The J gene is TRBJ1-6, the V gene TRBV25-1, with TRBD1 as a possible D gene (5 bases). Between the trimmed V and J ends, which lost 3 bases and 6 bases, there was a span of 12 bases. The CDR3 contains 15 residues. Germline V gene data show CDR1 as MGHDK and CDR2 as SYGVNS. CDR3 coding DNA: TGTGCCAGCAGTGAGGCAGGGAATCGTAATTCACCCCTCCACTTT. Residues: CASSEAGNRNSPLHF.

This chain connects TRBV6-1 to TRBJ1-6; 9 bases line up with TRBD1. Trimming removed 3 bases from V and 7 bases from J; junction bases left unmatched: 7. The CDR3 covers 16 residues. CDR1 MNHNS and CDR2 SASEGT come from the germline V gene. In nucleotides, the CDR3 is TGTGCCAGCAGTGATCCGGGACAGGGTTGGAATTCACCCCTCCACTTT. Translation: CASSDPGQGWNSPLHF.

The chain joins TRBV6-5 to TRBJ1-1; the D is unclear. The CDR3 contains 12 residues. V dropped 4 bases and J dropped 8 bases, with 11 bases sitting between them. Germline CDR1 MNHEY, CDR2 SVGAGI. For the CDR3, the DNA is TGTGCCAGCAGTTCCCGGGGAAACGAAGCTTTCTTT. As protein: CASSSRGNEAFF.

The chain joins TRBV5-6 to TRBJ2-7; D perhaps matches TRBD2 (6 bases). Trimming shortened V by 0 bases and J by 2 bases, and 15 bases separated the two germline ends. CDR1 SGHDT and CDR2 YYEEEE come from the germline V gene. This CDR3 region has 16 residues. The CDR3 sequence is CASSLVGGVFPYEQYV. The CDR3 nucleotides read TGTGCCAGCAGCTTGGTTGGAGGGGTATTCCCCTACGAGCAGTACGTC.

J is TRBJ2-3 and V is TRBV14, with 7 positions matching TRBD1. The germline CDR1 and CDR2 sequences are SGHDN and FVKESK. The ends lost 0 bases at V and 5 bases at J; junction bases unmatched: 8. This CDR3 has 16 residues. The CDR3 protein is CASSQDQTGSRDTQYF. The DNA for the CDR3 is TGTGCCAGCAGCCAAGATCAGACAGGGAGTAGAGATACGCAGTATTTT.

The rearrangement uses TRBV10-2 and TRBJ1-4, with a tentative D call TRBD1 (5 bases). This CDR3 spans 14 amino acids. Trimming took 5 bases from V and 3 from J, leaving 10 bases between them. The germline V gene has CDR1 WSHSY and CDR2 SAAADI. CDR3 in amino acids: CASSRGIPNEKLFF. The CDR3 DNA reads TGCGCCAGCAGTAGGGGAATACCTAATGAAAAACTGTTTTTT.

This chain joins TRBV5-4 and TRBJ2-3; maybe TRBD2 (6 bases). The CDR3 totals 16 residues. Germline V gene sequence: CDR1 SGHNT, CDR2 YYREEE (reference sequence). V lost 1 base to trimming and J lost 4 bases, with 16 bases between them. Here the CDR3 reads CASSLQQNWGADTQYF. The CDR3 DNA reads TGTGCCAGCAGCTTGCAACAGAATTGGGGGGCAGATACGCAGTATTTT.

The rearrangement uses TRBV30 and TRBJ2-7, with TRBD1 matching 7 bases. The germline V gene encodes CDR1 GTSNPN and CDR2 SVGIG (reference sequence). The J segment lost 3 bases and the V segment lost 1 base, leaving 3 bases of the junction unmatched. The CDR3 totals 13 residues. The CDR3 spells CAWSGGTVYEQYF. The CDR3 DNA sequence: TGTGCCTGGAGTGGTGGGACAGTCTACGAGCAGTACTTC.

The chain has TRBV5-5 and TRBJ1-2; TRBD1 agrees at 7 bases. V trimming: 3 bases; J trimming: 7 bases; junction bases outside the gene matches: 9. The CDR3 is 14 amino acids. Germline loops: CDR1 SGHKS, CDR2 YYEKEE (reference sequence). The CDR3 DNA is TGTGCCAGCAGCTATTCACAGGGGATCGGTGGCTACACCTTC. Translating gives CASSYSQGIGGYTF.

The J gene is TRBJ1-1, the V gene TRBV28; 8 bases match TRBD1. The CDR3 spans 13 residues. V lost 11 bases to trimming and J lost 0 bases; unmatched junction nucleotides: 5. The V gene's germline CDR1 is MDHEN and CDR2 SYDVKM. The CDR3: CAGRQGMNTEAFF. Here the CDR3 DNA reads TGTGCCGGAAGACAGGGGATGAACACTGAAGCTTTCTTT.

This rearrangement joins TRBV19 to TRBJ2-3; 11 bases agree with TRBD2. Germline assignment: CDR1 LNHDA and CDR2 SQIVND (reference sequence). The ends lost 4 bases at V and 5 bases at J; junction bases unmatched: 5. The CDR3 spans 15 residues. This chain's CDR3 is CASSKQTSGKDTQYF. CDR3 in DNA: TGTGCCAGTAGTAAACAGACTAGCGGGAAAGATACGCAGTATTTT. Full variable domain (rest looked up from reference TRBV19 and TRBJ2-3): DGGITQSPKYLFRKEGQNVTLSCEQNLNHDAMYWYRQDPGQGLRLIYYSQIVNDFQKGDIAEGYSVSREKKESFPLTVTSAQKNPTAFYLCASSKQTSGKDTQYFGPGTRLTVL.

V and J are TRBV7-2 and TRBJ2-3; perhaps TRBD1 as D (5 bases). Germline V gene sequence: CDR1 SGHTA, CDR2 FQGNSA. Trimming pared 3 bases from V and 14 bases from J, leaving 18 bases between. This CDR3 has 13 amino acids. The CDR3 DNA follows: TGTGCCAGCAGCTTGGTGGCAGGGCCCTCCATGTATTTT. The encoded protein is CASSLVAGPSMYF.

V and J are TRBV4-1 and TRBJ2-7; 11 nucleotides line up with TRBD1. The CDR3 extends over 14 amino acids. V lost 1 base to trimming and J lost 5 bases; unmatched junction nucleotides: 1. Germline V gene lookup returns CDR1 MGHRA and CDR2 YSYEKL. In nucleotides, the CDR3 is TGCGCCAGCAGCCAAGGGGGACAGGGGGACGAGCAGTACTTC. Its protein is CASSQGGQGDEQYF.

V is TRBV7-2 and J is TRBJ2-4; maybe TRBD2 (5 bases). CDR1 and CDR2 (germline): SGHTA, FQGNSA. CDR3 length equals 14 residues. Trimming removed 5 bases from V and 11 bases from J, with 19 bases in between. The CDR3 sequence is CASSLISTGSLQYF. For the CDR3, the DNA is TGTGCCAGCAGCCTTATATCGACGGGGTCTCTTCAGTACTTC.

The V and J genes are TRBV5-5 and TRBJ2-1, with D tentatively TRBD2 (6 bases). The CDR3 totals 13 residues. The germline gives CDR1 SGHKS, CDR2 YYEKEE (reference sequence). Trimming left V 4 bases short and J 7 bases short, with 12 bases between. CDR3 DNA sequence: TGTGCCAGCAGCCTGGGACTCTGGAATGAGCAGTTCTTC. Its translation is CASSLGLWNEQFF.

The chain has TRBV10-1 and TRBJ2-1; D may be TRBD2 (6 bases). Deletions cut 5 bases from V and 5 bases from J, with 10 bases between. Germline V gene sequence: CDR1 WNHNN, CDR2 SYGVQD (reference sequence). The CDR3 runs 13 residues. CDR3 in amino acids: CASSTGTHNEQFF. For the CDR3, the DNA is TGCGCCAGCAGTACCGGGACTCACAATGAGCAGTTCTTC.

V and J are TRBV7-9 and TRBJ1-1; the D is unclear. This CDR3 spans 13 amino acids. V gave up 6 bases and J gave up 1 base, with 9 bases separating them. Germline V lookup: CDR1 SEHNR, CDR2 FQNEAQ (reference sequence). CDR3 DNA: TGTGCCAGCAGAACTTCAGGGAACACTGAAGCTTTCTTT. Its translation is CASRTSGNTEAFF.